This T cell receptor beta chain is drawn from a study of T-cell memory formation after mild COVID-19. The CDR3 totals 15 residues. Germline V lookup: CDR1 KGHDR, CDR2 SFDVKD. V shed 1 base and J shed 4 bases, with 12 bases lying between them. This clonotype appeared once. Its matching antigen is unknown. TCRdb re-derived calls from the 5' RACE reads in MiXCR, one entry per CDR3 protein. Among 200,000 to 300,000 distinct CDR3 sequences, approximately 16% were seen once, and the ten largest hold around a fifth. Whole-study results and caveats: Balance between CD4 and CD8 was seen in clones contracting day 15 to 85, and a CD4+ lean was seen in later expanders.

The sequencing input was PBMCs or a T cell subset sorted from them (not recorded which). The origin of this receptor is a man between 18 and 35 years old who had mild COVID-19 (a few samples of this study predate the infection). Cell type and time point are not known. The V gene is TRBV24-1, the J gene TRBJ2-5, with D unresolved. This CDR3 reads CATSDFYWGSETQYF. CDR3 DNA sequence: TGTGCCACCAGTGATTTTTATTGGGGATCAGAGACCCAGTACTTC.